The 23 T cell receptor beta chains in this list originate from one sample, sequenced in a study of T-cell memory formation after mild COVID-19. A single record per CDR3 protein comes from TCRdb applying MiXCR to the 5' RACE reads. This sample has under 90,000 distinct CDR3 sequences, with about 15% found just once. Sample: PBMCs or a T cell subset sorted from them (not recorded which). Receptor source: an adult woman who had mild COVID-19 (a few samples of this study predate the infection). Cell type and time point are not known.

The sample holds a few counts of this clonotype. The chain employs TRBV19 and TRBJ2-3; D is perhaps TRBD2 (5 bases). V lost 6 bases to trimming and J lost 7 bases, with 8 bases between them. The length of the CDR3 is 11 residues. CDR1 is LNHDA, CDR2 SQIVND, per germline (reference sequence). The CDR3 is CASSPGNTQYF. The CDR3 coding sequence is TGTGCCAGTAGCCCGGGGAATACGCAGTATTTT.

CDR3 nucleotides: TGTGCCAGCAGCGTAGAAGAAGGGGGGGGTTTTAATTCACCCCTCCACTTT. This codes for CASSVEEGGGFNSPLHF. This rearrangement joins TRBV9 to TRBJ1-6; D might be TRBD1 (6 bases). V lost 0 bases to trimming and J lost 6 bases, with 16 bases between them. The length of the CDR3 is 17 residues. Germline V gene data show CDR1 as SGDLS and CDR2 as YYNGEE.

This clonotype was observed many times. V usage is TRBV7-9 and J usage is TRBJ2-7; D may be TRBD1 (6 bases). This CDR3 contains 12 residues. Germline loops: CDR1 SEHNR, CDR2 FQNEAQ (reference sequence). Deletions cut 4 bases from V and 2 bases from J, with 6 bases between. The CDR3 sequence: CASSSGAYEQYF. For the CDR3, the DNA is TGTGCCAGCAGCTCAGGGGCCTACGAGCAGTACTTC.

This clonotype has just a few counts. The CDR3 reads CSARGGLAGLYEQYF. DNA for the CDR3: TGCAGTGCTAGAGGAGGACTAGCGGGACTCTACGAGCAGTACTTC. This rearrangement joins TRBV20-1 to TRBJ2-7; 12 bases align to TRBD2. This CDR3 is 15 amino acids long. Germline values: CDR1 DFQATT, CDR2 SNEGSKA (reference sequence). V was clipped by 1 base and J by 3 bases; unmatched bases: 4.

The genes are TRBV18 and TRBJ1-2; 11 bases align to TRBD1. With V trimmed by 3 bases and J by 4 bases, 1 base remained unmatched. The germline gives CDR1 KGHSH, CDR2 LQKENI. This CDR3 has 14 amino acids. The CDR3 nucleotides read TGTGCCAGCTCACCCGGACAGGGGGCCTATGGCTACACCTTC. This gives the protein CASSPGQGAYGYTF.

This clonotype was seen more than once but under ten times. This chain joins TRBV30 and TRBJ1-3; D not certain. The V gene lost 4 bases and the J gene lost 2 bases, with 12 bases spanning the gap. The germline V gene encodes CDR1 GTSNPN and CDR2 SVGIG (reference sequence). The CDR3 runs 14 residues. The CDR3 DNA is TGTGCCTGGAACTTGGAGGTGGCTGGAAACACCATATATTTT. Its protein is CAWNLEVAGNTIYF.

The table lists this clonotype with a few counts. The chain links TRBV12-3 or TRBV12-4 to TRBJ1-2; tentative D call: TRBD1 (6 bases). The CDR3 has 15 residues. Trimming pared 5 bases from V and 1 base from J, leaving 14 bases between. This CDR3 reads CASSPQGQFNYGYTF. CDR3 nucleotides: TGTGCCAGCAGTCCCCAAGGACAGTTTAACTATGGCTACACCTTC.

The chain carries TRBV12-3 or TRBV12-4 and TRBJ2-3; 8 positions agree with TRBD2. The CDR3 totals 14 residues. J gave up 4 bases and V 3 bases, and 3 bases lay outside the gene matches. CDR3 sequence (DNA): TGTGCCAGCAGTTTTGCGGGAGGAGCAGATACGCAGTATTTT. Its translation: CASSFAGGADTQYF.

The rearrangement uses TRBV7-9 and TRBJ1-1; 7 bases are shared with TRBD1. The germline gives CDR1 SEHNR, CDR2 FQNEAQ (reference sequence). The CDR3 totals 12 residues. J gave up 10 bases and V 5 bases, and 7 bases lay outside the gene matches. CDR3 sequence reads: CASSIDGTVAFF. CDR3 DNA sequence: TGTGCCAGCAGCATCGACGGGACAGTAGCTTTCTTT.

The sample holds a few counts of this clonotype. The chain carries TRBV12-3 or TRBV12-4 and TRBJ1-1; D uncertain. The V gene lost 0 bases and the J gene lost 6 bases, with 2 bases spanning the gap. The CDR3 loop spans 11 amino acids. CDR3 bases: TGTGCCAGCAGTTTAGCGTCTGAAGCTTTCTTT. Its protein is CASSLASEAFF.

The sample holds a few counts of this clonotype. The CDR3 sequence is CASSFERSYEQYF. CDR3 nucleotides: TGTGCCAGCAGCTTTGAGAGATCCTACGAGCAGTACTTC. The chain joins TRBV7-3 to TRBJ2-7, with D hard to call. This CDR3 spans 13 amino acids. Deletions cut 3 bases from V and 1 base from J, with 7 bases between. CDR1 and CDR2 from the germline V gene are SGHTA and FQGTGA.

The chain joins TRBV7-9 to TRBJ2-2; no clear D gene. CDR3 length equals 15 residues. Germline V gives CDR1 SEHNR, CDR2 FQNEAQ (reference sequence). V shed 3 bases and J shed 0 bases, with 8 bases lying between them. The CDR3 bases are TGTGCCAGCAGCTTTGAGTATTCGAACACCGGGGAGCTGTTTTTT. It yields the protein CASSFEYSNTGELFF.

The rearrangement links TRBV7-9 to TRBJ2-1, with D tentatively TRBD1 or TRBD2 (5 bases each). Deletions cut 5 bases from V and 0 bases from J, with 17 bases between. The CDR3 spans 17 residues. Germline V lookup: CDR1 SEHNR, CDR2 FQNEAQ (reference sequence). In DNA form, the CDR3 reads TGTGCCAGCAGCCCTGGGACGGATAGGAGCTCCTACAATGAGCAGTTCTTC. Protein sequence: CASSPGTDRSSYNEQFF.

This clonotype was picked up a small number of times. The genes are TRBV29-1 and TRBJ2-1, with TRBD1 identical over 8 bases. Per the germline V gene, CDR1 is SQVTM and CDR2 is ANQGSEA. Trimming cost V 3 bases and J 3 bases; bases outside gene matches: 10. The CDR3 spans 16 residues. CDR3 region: CSVDQGAMEFYNEQFF. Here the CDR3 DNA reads TGCAGCGTTGACCAGGGGGCAATGGAGTTCTACAATGAGCAGTTCTTC.

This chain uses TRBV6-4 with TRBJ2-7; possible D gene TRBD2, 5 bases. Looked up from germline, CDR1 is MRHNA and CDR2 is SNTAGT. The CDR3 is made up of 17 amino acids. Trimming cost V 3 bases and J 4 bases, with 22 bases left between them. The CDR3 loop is CASSDKRHREGYYEQYF. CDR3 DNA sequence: TGTGCCAGCAGTGATAAACGCCACAGAGAGGGCTATTACGAGCAGTACTTC.

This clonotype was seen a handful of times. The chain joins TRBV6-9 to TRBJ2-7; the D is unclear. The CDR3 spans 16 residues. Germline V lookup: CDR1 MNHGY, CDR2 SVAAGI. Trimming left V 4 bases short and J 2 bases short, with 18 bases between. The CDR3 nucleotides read TGTGCCAGCAGTTGGGTATGTAGGGTAAGGCCCTACGAGCAGTACTTC. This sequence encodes CASSWVCRVRPYEQYF.

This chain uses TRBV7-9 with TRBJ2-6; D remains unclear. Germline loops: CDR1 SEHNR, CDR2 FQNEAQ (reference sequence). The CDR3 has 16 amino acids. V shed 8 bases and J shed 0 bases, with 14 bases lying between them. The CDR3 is CASQATKDSGANVLTF. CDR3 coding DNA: TGTGCCAGCCAAGCCACAAAGGACTCTGGGGCCAACGTCCTGACTTTC.

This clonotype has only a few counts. CDR3 DNA sequence: TGTGCTAGTGGTTCGACCGGGACAGGCACAGATACGCAGTATTTT. This sequence encodes CASGSTGTGTDTQYF. The chain is built from TRBV12-5 and TRBJ2-3; 7 bases fit TRBD1. Per the germline V gene, CDR1 is LGHNT and CDR2 is FRNRAP. There are 15 residues in the CDR3. V lost 4 bases, J lost 1 base, and 5 bases stayed unmatched. Full variable domain (missing parts from reference TRBV12-5 and TRBJ2-3): DARVTQTPRHKVTEMGQEVTMRCQPILGHNTVFWYRQTMMQGLELLAYFRNRAPLDDSGMPKDRFSAEMPDATLATLKIQPSEPRDSAVYFCASGSTGTGTDTQYFGPGTRLTVL.

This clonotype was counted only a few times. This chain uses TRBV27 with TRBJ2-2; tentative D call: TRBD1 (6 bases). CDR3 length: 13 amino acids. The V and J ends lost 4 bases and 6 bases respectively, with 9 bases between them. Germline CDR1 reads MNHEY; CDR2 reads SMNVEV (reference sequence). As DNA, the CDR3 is TGTGCCAGCAGTTCAACAGGGTCCGGGGAGCTGTTTTTT. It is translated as CASSSTGSGELFF.

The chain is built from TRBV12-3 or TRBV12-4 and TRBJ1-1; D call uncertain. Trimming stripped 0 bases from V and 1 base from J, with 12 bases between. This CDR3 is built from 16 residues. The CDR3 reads CASSLASGPQNTEAFF. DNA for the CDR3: TGTGCCAGCAGTTTAGCGTCTGGACCCCAGAACACTGAAGCTTTCTTT.

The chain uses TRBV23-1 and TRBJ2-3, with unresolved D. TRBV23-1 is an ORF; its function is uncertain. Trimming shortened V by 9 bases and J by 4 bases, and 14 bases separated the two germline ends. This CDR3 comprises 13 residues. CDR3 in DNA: TGCGCCAGGGGGATTCTGGGCCCAGATACGCAGTATTTT. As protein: CARGILGPDTQYF.

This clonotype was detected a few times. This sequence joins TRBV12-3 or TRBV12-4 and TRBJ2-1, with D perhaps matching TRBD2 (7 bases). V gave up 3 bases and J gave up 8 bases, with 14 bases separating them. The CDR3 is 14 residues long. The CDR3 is CASSFSGRGYEQFF. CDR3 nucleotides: TGTGCCAGCAGTTTTTCGGGGAGGGGGTATGAGCAGTTCTTC.

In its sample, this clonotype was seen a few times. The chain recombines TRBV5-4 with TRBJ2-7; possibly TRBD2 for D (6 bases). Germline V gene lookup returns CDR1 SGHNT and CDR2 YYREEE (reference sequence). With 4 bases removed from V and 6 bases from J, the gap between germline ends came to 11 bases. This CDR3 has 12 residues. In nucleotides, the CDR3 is TGTGCCAGCAGCCCGACTAGTAGCGAGCAGTACTTC. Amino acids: CASSPTSSEQYF. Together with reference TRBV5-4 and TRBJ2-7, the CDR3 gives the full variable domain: ETGVTQSPTHLIKTRGQQVTLRCSSQSGHNTVSWYQQALGQGPQFIFQYYREEENGRGNFPPRFSGLQFPNYSSELNVNALELDDSALYLCASSPTSSEQYFGPGTRLTVT.